This T cell receptor (beta chain) was identified during a study of cytomegalovirus exposure and HLA in healthy donors. The V and J ends lost 3 bases and 1 base respectively, with 10 bases between them. The germline V gene has CDR1 MNHNS and CDR2 SASEGT. This CDR3 has 15 residues. Points on this clone: Its antigen is undetermined.

The PCR had 60 Vbeta and 13 Jbeta primers. The table came from immunoSEQ multiplex PCR; TCRdb's copy has only in-frame clones and leaves some out. The repertoire table contains just over 150,000 clones. Findings and limits, study-wide: Researchers had no immune exposure information except CMV serostatus available. Looking again later, the authors saw that most CMV-associated TCR beta chains seemed HLA-restricted.

The donors (healthy individuals) were bone marrow donors. Unrecorded immune exposures were likely, despite nominal health at sampling. This TCR was sampled from a woman aged 55 to 70 in good health and CMV-seronegative. Sequences were obtained from PBMCs. The chain uses TRBV6-1 and TRBJ1-5; tentative D call: TRBD1 (6 bases). CDR3 protein: CASSEVGASNQPQHF. The CDR3 coding sequence is TGTGCCAGCAGTGAGGTGGGGGCGAGCAATCAGCCCCAGCATTTT.